This T cell receptor beta chain was captured by sequencing in a study of cytomegalovirus exposure and HLA in healthy donors. The overall study: The same platform was used for the 90 to 150 validation repertoires and the approximately 670 first-cohort repertoires, a later analysis reported. Findings and caveats of the study: Rarity marked most TCR sequences, yet some public TCRs occurred in many donors.

Sequencing used immunoSEQ multiplex PCR; TCRdb keeps in-frame clones, though not all of them. The sample lists 100,000 to 150,000 clones, 88% occurring once. Of note for this clone: The antigen is unknown.

The material sequenced was PBMCs. This TCR was sampled from a man aged 18 to 29 in good health and CMV-seronegative.

The CDR3 loop reads CASRPGQEQETQYF. The CDR3 DNA reads TGTGCCAGCAGGCCGGGACAGGAACAAGAGACCCAGTACTTC. The V and J genes are TRBV7-9 and TRBJ2-5; TRBD1 aligns across 8 bases. Germline assignment: CDR1 SEHNR and CDR2 FQNEAQ (reference sequence). V shed 6 bases and J 2 bases; nucleotides not matched to a gene: 5. The CDR3 contains 14 residues.